These T cell receptor beta chains were read from a single sample in a study of T-cell memory formation after mild COVID-19. MiXCR was run by TCRdb on the 5' RACE reads, yielding one entry per CDR3 protein. The sample lists roughly 550,000 distinct CDR3 sequences, roughly 20% occurring once. Sequenced: PBMCs or a T cell subset sorted from them (not recorded which). These receptors originate from an adult woman who had mild COVID-19 (a few samples of this study predate the infection). Cell type and time point are not known. The CDR3 runs from the conserved cysteine through the conserved F or W. The D gene is left open where the match is weak. Size values are once, few and many counts, or a class for expanded clones, and some rows have none.

V,D,J,size,DNA,CDR3
TRBV20-1,.,TRBJ2-3,few,TGCAGTGCTTTTCGGGACTGGAGCACAGATACGCAGTATTTT,CSAFRDWSTDTQYF
TRBV2,.,TRBJ2-2,few,TGTGCCAGCACCCCAGCACACGGGACAAGCGGGGAGCTGTTTTTT,CASTPAHGTSGELFF
TRBV20-1,TRBD2,TRBJ2-3,few,TGCAGTGCTAGAGATCAGGAGACTAGCGTTAGCACAGATACGCAGTATTTT,CSARDQETSVSTDTQYF
TRBV7-9,.,TRBJ1-5,many,TGTGCCAGCAGCTTCAGAGGGGATCAGCCCCAGCATTTT,CASSFRGDQPQHF
TRBV20-1,.,TRBJ2-7,few,TGCAGTGCTAGAAAGCGGGCCTACGAGCAGTACTTC,CSARKRAYEQYF
TRBV6-5,.,TRBJ2-7,few,TGTGCCAGCAGTTACGGGTCAGGGGACGAGCAGTACTTC,CASSYGSGDEQYF
TRBV6-2/TRBV6-3,.,TRBJ2-7,.,TGTGCCAGTAGGAGGGGAGCCGACCCCTCCTACGAGCAGTACTTC,CASRRGADPSYEQYF
TRBV2,TRBD2,TRBJ2-3,few,TGTGCCAGCAGGGCGGGGGGGCCGAGGGCAGATACGCAGTATTTT,CASRAGGPRADTQYF
TRBV20-1,.,TRBJ1-4,few,TGCAGTGCATCGCAGGGGTTTAAGGGTGAAAAACTGTTTTTT,CSASQGFKGEKLFF
TRBV5-1,.,TRBJ2-2,few,TGCGCCAGCAGCTTTACTATCGGGGAGCTGTTTTTT,CASSFTIGELFF
TRBV12-3/TRBV12-4,TRBD2,TRBJ2-3,few,TGTGCCAGCAGTACCGGACTAGCGGGAAGCACAGATACGCAGTATTTT,CASSTGLAGSTDTQYF
TRBV7-6,.,TRBJ2-3,many,TGTGCCAGCAGCTCTCTCTACACAGATACGCAGTATTTT,CASSSLYTDTQYF
TRBV12-3/TRBV12-4,.,TRBJ2-5,.,TGTGCCAGCAGTGTTCTAGCGTCAGAGACCCAGTACTTC,CASSVLASETQYF
TRBV7-2,.,TRBJ1-5,few,TGTGCCAGCAGCTCGAACTATAATCAGCCCCAGCATTTT,CASSSNYNQPQHF
TRBV5-6,.,TRBJ2-2,.,TGTGCCAGCAGCTTGGATGAAGCCGGGGAGCTGTTTTTT,CASSLDEAGELFF
TRBV15,.,TRBJ2-7,few,TGTGCCACCTCCGGACACAGAATCTACGAGCAGTACTTC,CATSGHRIYEQYF
TRBV6-5,.,TRBJ2-7,few,TGTGCCAGCAGGGAGACCCGATTCGGGAACGAGCAGTACTTC,CASRETRFGNEQYF
TRBV9,TRBD1,TRBJ2-7,many,TGCGCCAGCAGCGCGACAGGGGGCGGCTACGAGCAGTACTTC,CASSATGGGYEQYF
TRBV28,TRBD2,TRBJ2-2,.,TGTGCCAGCAGCCCTTACAGACTAGCGGGCTTCACCGGGGAGCTGTTTTTT,CASSPYRLAGFTGELFF
TRBV6-2/TRBV6-3,.,TRBJ2-3,few,TGTGCCAGCAGAAGGGCAGGGAGTACAGATACGCAGTATTTT,CASRRAGSTDTQYF
TRBV12-3/TRBV12-4,.,TRBJ1-5,once,TGTGCCAGCACCCTGGACGGCTCCAATCAGCCCCAGCATTTT,CASTLDGSNQPQHF
TRBV12-3/TRBV12-4,.,TRBJ2-1,.,TGTGCCAGCAGTGAGTCCGGAGATGAGTTCTTC,CASSESGDEFF